The sequence of this T cell receptor (beta chain) was determined in a study of T cell clonality in common variable immunodeficiency. Heparinized whole blood, roughly 4.5 to 8 ml, came from each donor. In its sample, this clone was seen many times. Its antigen is unidentified. Study outcomes and limitations: In common variable immunodeficiency, TCR beta chains reportedly carried fewer deletions and N-nucleotide insertions. Compared with healthy controls, CVID subjects showed increased TCRbeta clonality, mostly in about a third. T cell subpopulation sequencing would be needed to explain CVID clonality.

Measured with immunoSEQ multiplex PCR; TCRdb has only the in-frame clones, and not every one. Singletons are absent from the sample, which has over 50,000 clones. The material sequenced was peripheral blood mononuclear cells. The TCR comes from a person aged 18 to 75 in good health.

The part of the CDR3 DNA that was read is TGTGCCATCAGTACCACCGCAGGCACCTCCTATGGC. Protein: CAISTTAGTSYG. The full CDR3 protein reads CAISTTAGTSYGYTF. V and J are TRBV10-3 and TRBJ1-2, with unresolved D. Coverage ceases 3 residues before the CDR3 finishes, and the germline J gene fills in the end. Looked up from germline, CDR1 is ENHRY and CDR2 is SYGVKD. This CDR3 is 15 amino acids long. The V gene lost 5 bases and the J gene lost 4 bases, with 17 bases spanning the gap.